This T cell receptor (beta chain) originates from a study of blood T cell repertoires in COVID-19. How the authors handled the data: The assay estimated nucleated cells by amplifying reference gene primers. Generated by immunoSEQ multiplex PCR, the TCRdb table keeps only in-frame clones and is missing some. V and J calls and clone size are as listed in that table; D and trimming were resolved from the DNA. In the table there are roughly 400,000 clones, 75% to 90% of which are singletons. V was pared by 1 base and J by 0 bases, with 6 bases of the junction left unmatched. Germline values: CDR1 SGHVS, CDR2 FNYEAQ. CDR3 size: 17 residues. Recruits, aged roughly 18 to 89 years, lived in around 24 US areas. Participant reports of clinical history set cohort assignment.

The chain couples TRBV7-6 to TRBJ2-1, with 7 bases identical to TRBD2. This receptor was taken from a man in his thirties or forties who had recovered from COVID-19. Input material: PBMCs or T cells enriched from blood (not recorded which). The CDR3 region has the DNA TGTGCCAGCAGCTTAGTAGGAGGCGGGAGCTCCTACAATGAGCAGTTCTTC. The encoded protein is CASSLVGGGSSYNEQFF.